The clone carrying this T cell receptor (beta chain) was seen more than once but under ten times. Antigen specificity is unknown. TCRdb used MiXCR to reprocess the reads, holding one entry per CDR3 protein. The sample holds 310,000 or so distinct CDR3 sequences, 20% to 30% seen once. This sample was included in a study of T cell repertoires in cytomegalovirus infection. As for the study in general: Selection of CMV epitopes for the study included recently identified HLA-C-restricted and well-studied HLA-B-restricted ones. Signatures in public TCR beta sequences pointed to both CMV infection and matching HLA type.

The study, taken as a whole, reports: Pooled public TCR beta family frequency picked out CMV carriers with the relevant HLA. HLA-C-restricted TCR beta clonotypes specific for CMV led the ex vivo response.

Deletions cut 9 bases from V and 4 bases from J, with 10 bases between. This CDR3 has 12 amino acids. Germline CDR1 reads SNHLY; CDR2 reads FYNNEI. The chain carries TRBV2 and TRBJ1-3; D is ambiguous. The receptor was isolated from a human donor in good health (CMV status not recorded). Some clones in this sample may be carry-over from other donors' samples. This specimen was cultured PBMCs, taken from culture after CMV antigen stimulation. The CDR3 nucleotides are TGTGCCAGGGCTGGCGGGGGAAACACCATATATTTT. It is translated as CARAGGGNTIYF.